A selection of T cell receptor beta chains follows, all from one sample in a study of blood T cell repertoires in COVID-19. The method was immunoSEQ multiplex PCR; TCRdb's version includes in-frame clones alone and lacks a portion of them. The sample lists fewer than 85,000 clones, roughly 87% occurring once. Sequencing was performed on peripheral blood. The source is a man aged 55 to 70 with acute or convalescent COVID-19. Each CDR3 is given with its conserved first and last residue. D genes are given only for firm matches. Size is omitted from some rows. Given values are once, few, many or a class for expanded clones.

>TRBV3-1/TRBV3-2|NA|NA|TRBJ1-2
TGTGCCAGCAGCCAAGCGGGACACAGATATGGCTACACCTTC
CASSQAGHRYGYTF
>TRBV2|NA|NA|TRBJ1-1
TGTGCCAGCAGTGAGCTAGGCGGAAAGAACACTGAAGCTTTCTTT
CASSELGGKNTEAFF
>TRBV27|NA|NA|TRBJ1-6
TGTGCCAGCAGTTTAAACCCCGTGGGCCATGGGGGCGCGCCCCTCCACTTT
CASSLNPVGHGGAPLHF
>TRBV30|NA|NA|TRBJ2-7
TGTGCCTGGGGCCCACGGGTAGACGAGCAGTACTTC
CAWGPRVDEQYF
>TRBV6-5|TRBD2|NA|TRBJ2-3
TGTGCCAGCAGTAGCGGGGGCACAGATACGCAGTATTTT
CASSSGGTDTQYF
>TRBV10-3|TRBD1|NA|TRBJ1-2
TGTGCCATCAGTGGGGAACAGGGGCCTTATGGCTACACCTTC
CAISGEQGPYGYTF
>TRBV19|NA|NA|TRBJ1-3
TGTGCCAGTAGTAGAGAAACAGGCTCTGGAAACACCATATATTTT
CASSRETGSGNTIYF
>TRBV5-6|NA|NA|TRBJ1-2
TGTGCCAGCACCAACAGGAAGAGATACTATGGCTACACCTTC
CASTNRKRYYGYTF
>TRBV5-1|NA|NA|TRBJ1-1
TGCGCCAGCAGCTTGGCCGGACAGCCTAGGACTGAAGCTTTCTTT
CASSLAGQPRTEAFF
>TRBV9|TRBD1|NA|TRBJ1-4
TGTGCCAGCAGCGTGGGACAGGGCACAACTAATGAAAAACTGTTTTTT
CASSVGQGTTNEKLFF
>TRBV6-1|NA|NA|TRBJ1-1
TGTGCCAGCAGTGAAAGTGGGGACGGGAGGGGATATAGATTT
CASSESGDGRGYRF
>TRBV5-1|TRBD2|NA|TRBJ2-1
TGCGCCAGCAGCTCCCGGACTAGTATCAATGAGCAGTTCTTC
CASSSRTSINEQFF
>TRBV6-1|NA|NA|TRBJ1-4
TGTGCCAGCAGTGCTGCTTGGAACGCACAGTGGGAAAAACTGTTTTTT
CASSAAWNAQWEKLFF
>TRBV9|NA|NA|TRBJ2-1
TGTGCCAGCAGCGTGGGTGGGGGGGCGTTGAATGAGCAGTTCTTC
CASSVGGGALNEQFF
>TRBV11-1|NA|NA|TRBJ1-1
TGTGCCAGCAGTCCTAGTGGTTCGGAAGCTTTCTTT
CASSPSGSEAFF
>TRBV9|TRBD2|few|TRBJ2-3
TGTGCCAGCAGCGTAGCCGGGGGGGCCTTGGGAGATACGCAGTATTTT
CASSVAGGALGDTQYF
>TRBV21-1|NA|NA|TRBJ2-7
TGTGCCAGCAGACCGCAAGGGTGTTGGGGCTTAATGTACGAGCAGTACTTC
CASRPQGCWGLMYEQYF
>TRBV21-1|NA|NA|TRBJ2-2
TGTGCCAGCAGCAGTTCGTGTAGGGGACTTTATTACCCCACCGGGGAGCTGTTTTTT
CASSSSCRGLYYPTGELFF
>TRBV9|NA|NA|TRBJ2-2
TGTGCCAGCAGCGTACAGGGGTCCACCGGGGAGCTGTTTTTT
CASSVQGSTGELFF
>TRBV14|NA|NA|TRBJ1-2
TGTGCCAGCAGCCAAGAACGCAACTTTGGCTACACCTTC
CASSQERNFGYTF
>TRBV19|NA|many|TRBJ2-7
TGTGCCAGTAGTATAAGTCAGACAAACGAGCAGTACTTC
CASSISQTNEQYF
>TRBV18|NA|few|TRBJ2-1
TGTGCCAGCTCACAGCAGGGTTTTGAGCAGTTCTTC
CASSQQGFEQFF
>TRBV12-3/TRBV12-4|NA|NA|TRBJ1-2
TGTGCCAGCAGGGAACAGGGAAACTATGGCTACACCTTC
CASREQGNYGYTF
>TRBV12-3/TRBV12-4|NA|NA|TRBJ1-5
TGTGCCAGCAGTTTATCAGGGAATCAGCCCCAGCATTTT
CASSLSGNQPQHF
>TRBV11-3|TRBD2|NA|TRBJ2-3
TGTGCCAGCAGCTTAGGGAGCAGTGGACTAGCGGGGTATCACCGTGATACGCAGTATTTT
CASSLGSSGLAGYHRDTQYF
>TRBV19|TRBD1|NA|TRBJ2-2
TGTGCCAGTAGGACCGGGACAGGCACCGGGGAGCTGTTTTTT
CASRTGTGTGELFF
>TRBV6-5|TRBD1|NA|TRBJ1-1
TGTGCCAGCAGTTACTCCGGACAGGGTGTTACTGAAGCTTTCTTT
CASSYSGQGVTEAFF
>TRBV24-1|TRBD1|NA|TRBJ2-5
TGTGCCACCAGTGATTGGGGACAGGCGGGGGAGACCCAGTACTTC
CATSDWGQAGETQYF
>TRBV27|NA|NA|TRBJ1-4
TGTGCCAGCAGCCCTAACGTACGGGACAAGTATGAAAAACTGTTTTTT
CASSPNVRDKYEKLFF
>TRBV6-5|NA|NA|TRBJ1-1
TGTGCCAGCAGTTACTCGAACCGAGGGTTCACTGAAGCTTTCTTT
CASSYSNRGFTEAFF
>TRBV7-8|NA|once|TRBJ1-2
TGTGCCAGCAGCGACAATCCTACAGGGCCCTGGGGCTACACCTTC
CASSDNPTGPWGYTF
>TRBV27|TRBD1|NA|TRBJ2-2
TGTGCCAGCAGTTCGGGACAGGGAATGTACACCGGGGAGCTGTTTTTT
CASSSGQGMYTGELFF
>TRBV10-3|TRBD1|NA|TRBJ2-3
TGTGCCATCACCCCCGGACAGGATAGCACAGATACGCAGTATTTT
CAITPGQDSTDTQYF
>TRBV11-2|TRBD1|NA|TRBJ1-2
TGTGCCAGCAGTTACCTTGACAGGGGGCATGGCTACACCTTC
CASSYLDRGHGYTF